These T cell receptor beta chains were read from a single sample in a study of technical replicates of blood from a handful of donors. TCRdb keeps only in-frame clones here, not all; method: immunoSEQ multiplex PCR. The data contain tens of thousands of clones, roughly 89% of them singletons. Sequenced input: T cells isolated from PBMCs. Every receptor here comes from a human donor in good health. Both conserved end residues are part of each CDR3. A D gene is named only where the DNA matches it firmly. Only part of the rows carry a size: once, few, many, or a class if the clone is expanded.

D gene	clone size	J gene	V gene	CDR3 protein	CDR3 DNA
TRBD1	.	TRBJ2-7	TRBV5-1	CASSFLPDRAYEQYF	TGCGCCAGCAGCTTTTTACCGGACAGGGCCTACGAGCAGTACTTC
TRBD1	.	TRBJ1-1	TRBV7-6	CASSQGQRTEAFF	TGTGCCAGCAGCCAGGGACAGAGGACTGAAGCTTTCTTT
.	.	TRBJ1-2	TRBV7-2	CASSIDQYFTGPVYGYTF	TGTGCCAGCAGCATAGACCAATATTTTACAGGGCCTGTCTATGGCTACACCTTC
.	.	TRBJ2-5	TRBV7-9	CASSLQQETQYF	TGTGCCAGCAGCCTCCAGCAAGAGACCCAGTACTTC
.	once	TRBJ1-5	TRBV6-1	CASTRLSNQPQHF	TGTGCCAGCACCAGGTTGAGCAATCAGCCCCAGCATTTT
TRBD1	.	TRBJ1-1	TRBV7-3	CASSSGGSTEAFF	TGTGCCAGCAGTTCAGGGGGTAGCACTGAAGCTTTCTTT
TRBD2	once	TRBJ2-7	TRBV5-4	CASSSLVRKRGKHEQYF	TGTGCCAGCAGCTCCCTCGTGAGGAAGCGGGGCAAACACGAGCAGTACTTC
.	.	TRBJ1-4	TRBV7-2	CASSSGVNNEKLFF	TGTGCCAGCAGCTCCGGGGTAAATAATGAAAAACTGTTTTTT
.	.	TRBJ1-2	TRBV30	CAWSSHRENYGYTF	TGTGCCTGGAGTTCCCACCGGGAGAACTATGGCTACACCTTC
TRBD2	.	TRBJ2-3	TRBV30	CAWGTSADTQYF	TGTGCCTGGGGGACTAGCGCAGATACGCAGTATTTT
TRBD1	once	TRBJ1-4	TRBV29-1	CSVGTGGEKLFF	TGCAGCGTTGGTACAGGGGGGGAAAAACTGTTTTTT
TRBD1	.	TRBJ1-1	TRBV11-3	CASSEQGGTEAFF	TGTGCCAGCAGCGAACAGGGGGGCACTGAAGCTTTCTTT
.	.	TRBJ2-3	TRBV10-3	CAISGTGGATGEQYF	TGTGCCATCAGTGGGACTGGGGGGGCAACTGGTGAGCAGTATTTT
TRBD2	few	TRBJ2-1	TRBV2	CASSEGGRPGNEQFF	TGTGCCAGCAGTGAAGGCGGGAGGCCGGGGAATGAGCAGTTCTTC
.	.	TRBJ2-7	TRBV18	CASSTLGPTAGYEQYF	TGTGCCAGCTCAACCCTCGGGCCGACGGCGGGATACGAGCAGTACTTC
TRBD2	.	TRBJ2-7	TRBV6-1	CASSESSGGLNYEQYF	TGTGCCAGCAGTGAGTCTAGCGGGGGTTTAAACTACGAGCAGTACTTC
TRBD1	.	TRBJ1-4	TRBV4-2	CASSQEGQVNEKLFF	TGTGCCAGCAGCCAAGAAGGACAGGTCAATGAAAAACTGTTTTTT
TRBD1	.	TRBJ1-3	TRBV4-3	CASSQVQGAEGNTIYF	TGCGCCAGCAGCCAAGTGCAGGGGGCGGAAGGAAACACCATATATTTT
.	once	TRBJ2-1	TRBV7-9	CASSLGPGNEQFF	TGTGCCAGCAGCTTAGGACCGGGCAATGAGCAGTTCTTC
TRBD1	.	TRBJ1-5	TRBV29-1	CSAAGGRGQPQHF	TGCAGCGCGGCAGGGGGCAGGGGTCAGCCCCAGCATTTT
.	few	TRBJ1-1	TRBV28	CASSLFRVRYTEAFF	TGTGCCAGCAGTTTGTTTCGGGTCCGATATACTGAAGCTTTCTTT
.	.	TRBJ2-1	TRBV28	CASSPRESMRGEQFF	TGTGCCAGCAGTCCCCGGGAATCTATGAGGGGGGAGCAGTTCTTC
TRBD1	.	TRBJ2-5	TRBV5-6	CASSLRQGAVETQYF	TGTGCCAGCAGCCTGCGACAGGGGGCGGTTGAGACCCAGTACTTC
.	few	TRBJ1-2	TRBV4-3	CASSPIAQGSNYGYTF	TGCGCCAGCAGCCCAATTGCCCAGGGGTCTAACTATGGCTACACCTTC
.	.	TRBJ2-1	TRBV28	CASHGTRQFF	TGTGCCAGCCACGGGACAAGGCAGTTCTTC
TRBD1	.	TRBJ2-7	TRBV6-5	CASSPGQAAYEQYF	TGTGCCAGCAGTCCAGGACAGGCCGCCTACGAGCAGTACTTC
.	.	TRBJ2-2	TRBV11-2	CASSLQGNGELFF	TGTGCCAGCAGCTTACAGGGGAACGGGGAGCTGTTTTTT
.	.	TRBJ2-2	TRBV7-9	CASSFSAETGELFF	TGTGCCAGCAGCTTTTCCGCTGAGACCGGGGAGCTGTTTTTT
TRBD1	.	TRBJ2-2	TRBV7-3	CASSLRTGGTGELFF	TGTGCCAGCAGCCTCCGGACAGGCGGCACCGGGGAGCTGTTTTTT
.	.	TRBJ2-7	TRBV15	CATSSWSRTYEQYF	TGTGCCACCAGCAGCTGGTCCAGAACCTACGAGCAGTACTTC
.	few	TRBJ1-5	TRBV5-7	CASSLDGQPQHF	TGTGCCAGCAGCTTGGATGGCCAGCCCCAGCATTTT
TRBD2	.	TRBJ2-7	TRBV30	CAWSFTIPGLAETTYEQYF	TGTGCCTGGAGTTTCACTATCCCCGGACTAGCGGAAACAACCTACGAGCAGTACTTT
TRBD1	.	TRBJ2-7	TRBV4-2	CASSQRDRVYEQYF	TGTGCCAGCAGCCAAAGAGACAGGGTATACGAGCAGTACTTC
TRBD2	.	TRBJ2-1	TRBV28	CASSAYSGSVYLGEQFF	TGTGCCAGCAGTGCCTACAGCGGGAGTGTTTATTTGGGTGAGCAGTTCTTC
.	once	TRBJ2-1	TRBV10-3	CAISDRESLYNEQFF	TGTGCCATCAGTGACCGGGAGTCACTCTACAATGAGCAGTTCTTC
TRBD2	.	TRBJ2-1	TRBV10-3	CAIPSGTSGLADNNEQFF	TGTGCCATCCCGTCCGGGACTAGCGGGTTAGCTGATAACAATGAGCAGTTCTTC
TRBD1	.	TRBJ1-1	TRBV5-4	CASSLKGAINEAFF	TGTGCCAGCAGCTTGAAGGGGGCCATTAATGAAGCTTTCTTT
.	.	TRBJ2-3	TRBV11-3	CASSFQGIADTQYF	TGTGCCAGCAGCTTCCAGGGAATCGCAGATACGCAGTATTTT
TRBD1	.	TRBJ1-4	TRBV19	CASSLGRGRNEKLFF	TGTGCCAGTTCACTTGGCAGGGGGCGGAATGAAAAACTGTTTTTT
.	.	TRBJ2-1	TRBV11-2	CASSLEYSSYNEQFF	TGTGCCAGCAGCTTAGAGTATAGCTCCTACAATGAGCAGTTCTTC
.	.	TRBJ1-3	TRBV30	CAWSISGNTIYF	TGTGCCTGGAGCATCTCTGGAAACACCATATATTTT
TRBD1	.	TRBJ2-2	TRBV7-2	CASSPFTGGEVAGELFF	TGTGCCAGCAGCCCTTTCACAGGGGGCGAAGTGGCCGGGGAGCTGTTTTTT
TRBD2	once	TRBJ2-1	TRBV4-2	CASSQDLGGRAYGDNEQFF	TGTGCCAGCAGCCAAGATCTTGGCGGGAGGGCTTACGGGGACAATGAGCAGTTCTTC